What follows are 29 T cell receptor beta chains derived from one specimen sequenced in a study of blood T cell repertoires in COVID-19. TCRdb keeps only in-frame clones here, not all; method: immunoSEQ multiplex PCR. Of 230,000 or so clones detected, 80% to 85% appear once; the ten largest clones hold roughly 3.6%. Sample: PBMCs or T cells enriched from blood (not recorded which). These receptors were collected from a man aged 45-65 years who had recovered from COVID-19.

This clone was counted once. The CDR3 sequence: CSFFDRGEFGEKLFF. CDR3 nucleotide sequence: TGCAGCTTCTTTGACAGGGGCGAATTTGGTGAAAAACTGTTTTTT. The chain combines TRBV29-1 with TRBJ1-4; TRBD1 agrees at 8 bases. The V gene's germline CDR1 is SQVTM and CDR2 ANQGSEA. Trimming removed 8 bases from V and 7 bases from J; junction bases left unmatched: 15. CDR3 length: 15 residues.

The chain is built from TRBV11-3 and TRBJ1-3; a possible D gene is TRBD1 (6 bases). CDR1 is SGHNT and CDR2 is YENEEA in the germline V gene. The CDR3 is 14 residues long. Trimming took off 6 bases at V and 4 bases at J, with 13 bases between the two ends. The CDR3 spells CASRQAGAGNTIYF. The DNA of the CDR3 is TGTGCCAGCAGACAAGCAGGGGCCGGAAACACCATATATTTT.

The genes are TRBV10-3 and TRBJ2-5; no reliable D call. Germline assignment: CDR1 ENHRY and CDR2 SYGVKD. V was trimmed by 6 bases and J by 2 bases, leaving 4 bases between them. This CDR3 spans 11 amino acids. Here the CDR3 reads CAISTQETQYF. CDR3 bases: TGTGCCATCAGCACACAAGAGACCCAGTACTTC.

The rearrangement links TRBV6-2 or TRBV6-3 to TRBJ2-7; a weak D match, TRBD2 (6 bases). Trimming removed 2 bases at V and 1 base at J, with 12 bases between. CDR3 size: 15 residues. Germline V gene sequence: CDR1 MNHEY, CDR2 SVGEGT. This CDR3 reads CASSYQRAGSYEQYF. The CDR3 DNA reads TGTGCCAGCAGTTACCAGAGGGCGGGGTCCTACGAGCAGTACTTC.

The chain is built from TRBV6-5 and TRBJ1-2; D gene ambiguous. The CDR3 covers 14 residues. Trimming pared 0 bases from V and 4 bases from J, leaving 9 bases between. The germline gives CDR1 MNHEY, CDR2 SVGAGI. CDR3 nucleotides: TGTGCCAGCAGTTACTCGATAGAAAGCTATGGCTACACCTTC. Translation gives CASSYSIESYGYTF.

The sample holds one count of this clone. This chain joins TRBV6-1 and TRBJ1-3; D uncertain. With 2 bases removed from V and 0 bases from J, the gap between germline ends came to 8 bases. Germline V lookup: CDR1 MNHNS, CDR2 SASEGT. There are 15 residues in the CDR3. CDR3 nucleotides: TGTGCCAGCAGTGAACAAGGAGGCTCTGGAAACACCATATATTTT. Its protein product is CASSEQGGSGNTIYF.

V and J are TRBV7-9 and TRBJ1-1, with D unresolved. CDR1 and CDR2 (germline): SEHNR, FQNEAQ (reference sequence). The CDR3 extends over 16 amino acids. V lost 4 bases, J lost 2 bases, and 17 bases lay in between. The CDR3: CASSSREKIYNTEAFF. The CDR3 DNA sequence: TGTGCCAGCAGCTCGCGGGAGAAAATATACAACACTGAAGCTTTCTTT. Using reference TRBV7-9 and TRBJ1-1 for the parts outside the CDR3, the full variable domain is DTGVSQNPRHKITKRGQNVTFRCDPISEHNRLYWYRQTLGQGPEFLTYFQNEAQLEKSRLLSDRFSAERPKGSFSTLEIQRTEQGDSAMYLCASSSREKIYNTEAFFGQGTRLTVV.

The chain recombines TRBV9 with TRBJ1-6, with TRBD1 identical over 9 bases. The CDR3 covers 15 residues. Trimming cost V 4 bases and J 10 bases; bases outside gene matches: 9. Per the germline V gene, CDR1 is SGDLS and CDR2 is YYNGEE. The CDR3 loop reads CASSPAGTGISPLHF. CDR3 in DNA: TGTGCCAGCAGCCCAGCCGGGACAGGGATATCACCCCTCCACTTT.

The chain carries TRBV24-1 and TRBJ2-7, with 8 positions matching TRBD2. The J segment lost 5 bases and the V segment lost 4 bases, leaving 9 bases of the junction unmatched. Germline values: CDR1 KGHDR, CDR2 SFDVKD. CDR3 length: 15 amino acids. Here the CDR3 reads CATSDLERGLNEQYF. The DNA of the CDR3 is TGTGCCACCAGTGACCTGGAGCGGGGGCTCAACGAGCAGTACTTC.

The rearrangement joins TRBV19 to TRBJ2-1; 8 bases map to TRBD2. The CDR3 loop spans 14 amino acids. Trimming at V came to 7 bases and at J to 4 bases, leaving 6 bases not matched to a gene. From germline, CDR1 is LNHDA and CDR2 SQIVND (reference sequence). The CDR3 protein is CASNKGGRYNEQFF. CDR3 coding DNA: TGTGCCAGTAATAAGGGCGGGAGGTACAATGAGCAGTTCTTC.

J is TRBJ1-2 and V is TRBV3-1 (or the pseudogene TRBV3-2); maybe TRBD1 (6 bases). The germline V and J ends were trimmed by 8 bases and 4 bases, with 17 bases remaining between them. The germline gives CDR1 LGHDT, CDR2 YNNKEL (reference sequence). The CDR3 length is 14 residues. For the CDR3, the DNA is TGTGCCAGCGGCGGACAGTTTGGGGTCTATGGCTACACCTTC. Translating it yields CASGGQFGVYGYTF.

The J gene is TRBJ2-7, the V gene TRBV29-1, with D possibly being TRBD1 (6 bases). Per the germline V gene, CDR1 is SQVTM and CDR2 is ANQGSEA. V was trimmed by 4 bases and J by 5 bases, leaving 18 bases between them. The CDR3 consists of 14 residues. Here the CDR3 reads CSVAVQGSVDEQYF. The CDR3 bases are TGCAGCGTTGCGGTACAGGGTTCAGTGGACGAGCAGTACTTC.

J is TRBJ2-1 and V is TRBV5-1, with 7 bases matching TRBD2. The germline V gene encodes CDR1 SGHRS and CDR2 YFSETQ. The CDR3 runs to 14 residues. The J segment lost 3 bases and the V segment lost 4 bases, leaving 4 bases of the junction unmatched. CDR3 in amino acids: CASSEGTIYNEQFF. CDR3 nucleotide sequence: TGCGCCAGCAGCGAAGGGACTATCTACAATGAGCAGTTCTTC.

This chain connects TRBV4-1 to TRBJ2-2, with 12 nucleotides matching TRBD2. Losses at the gene ends were 4 bases for V and 6 bases for J; bases not matched to a gene: 9. This CDR3 has 17 amino acids. The germline V gene has CDR1 MGHRA and CDR2 YSYEKL. CDR3 protein: CASSRERLAGVAGELFF. DNA for the CDR3: TGCGCCAGCAGCCGCGAGAGACTAGCGGGAGTCGCCGGGGAGCTGTTTTTT.

The count of this clone is one. This chain links TRBV7-6 with TRBJ2-7, with a tentative D call TRBD1 (9 bases). Germline V CDR1 and CDR2: SGHVS, FNYEAQ. V was shortened by 5 bases and J by 2 bases, with 16 bases between the two germline ends. The CDR3 consists of 15 residues. CDR3 residues: CASSREGQGPYEQYF. In DNA, the CDR3 is TGTGCCAGCAGCCGGGAGGGACAGGGACCCTACGAGCAGTACTTC.

This chain uses TRBV5-4 with TRBJ2-2, with D perhaps TRBD2 (6 bases). Germline loops: CDR1 SGHNT, CDR2 YYREEE (reference sequence). With 1 base removed from V and 3 bases from J, the gap between germline ends came to 10 bases. This CDR3 spans 15 amino acids. Here the CDR3 DNA reads TGTGCCAGCAGCTTGTCTGGGAGGTACACCGGGGAGCTGTTTTTT. Residues: CASSLSGRYTGELFF.

J is TRBJ2-5 and V is TRBV3-1 (or the pseudogene TRBV3-2); 12 bases fit TRBD2. Germline V gene lookup returns CDR1 LGHDT and CDR2 YNNKEL (reference sequence). V trimming: 1 base; J trimming: 3 bases; junction bases outside the gene matches: 9. The CDR3 has 18 residues. The CDR3 nucleotides are TGTGCCAGCAGCCAAGGAGGAAGACTAGCGGGGGCGAAAGAGACCCAGTACTTC. It translates to CASSQGGRLAGAKETQYF.

CDR3 DNA: TGTGCCAGCCGCGCAGGGGGTAATCAAGAGACCCAGTACTTC. Translation: CASRAGGNQETQYF. The genes are TRBV28 and TRBJ2-5; 7 bases map to TRBD1. CDR1 is MDHEN, CDR2 SYDVKM, per germline. CDR3 length equals 14 residues. V lost 8 bases, J lost 2 bases, and 8 bases stayed unmatched.

The CDR3 DNA is TGTGCCTGGAGTAGGATGACAGGGATTATGAACACTGAAGCTTTCTTT. As protein: CAWSRMTGIMNTEAFF. The chain recombines TRBV30 with TRBJ1-1; 7 positions match TRBD1. Trimming at V came to 2 bases and at J to 0 bases, leaving 9 bases not matched to a gene. Germline CDR1 reads GTSNPN; CDR2 reads SVGIG (reference sequence). The CDR3 loop spans 16 amino acids.

This chain joins TRBV24-1 and TRBJ2-1, with TRBD2 matching 12 bases. V lost 0 bases, J lost 1 base, and 0 bases stayed unmatched. CDR1 KGHDR and CDR2 SFDVKD come from the germline V gene. The CDR3 totals 17 residues. CDR3 in amino acids: CATSDLTSGRSYNEQFF. The CDR3 bases are TGTGCCACCAGTGATTTGACTAGCGGGAGGTCCTACAATGAGCAGTTCTTC.

The genes are TRBV2 and TRBJ1-4; the D is unclear. Deletions cut 6 bases from V and 1 base from J, with 12 bases between. The CDR3 contains 15 residues. CDR1 is SNHLY, CDR2 FYNNEI, per germline. CDR3 nucleotides: TGTGCCAGCAGAAACTTGGCAGGAACTAATGAAAAACTGTTTTTT. It translates to CASRNLAGTNEKLFF.

The CDR3 is CASSRPQGYEQYF. The CDR3 DNA reads TGTGCCAGCAGTCGTCCACAGGGCTACGAGCAGTACTTC. The J gene is TRBJ2-7, the V gene TRBV6-5; perhaps TRBD1 as D (6 bases). V was pared by 5 bases and J by 3 bases, with 11 bases between. The CDR3 loop spans 13 amino acids. Germline V lookup: CDR1 MNHEY, CDR2 SVGAGI.

This clone was recorded a few times. The chain joins TRBV5-1 to TRBJ2-7; tentatively, D is TRBD2 (5 bases). From germline, CDR1 is SGHRS and CDR2 YFSETQ. Trimming cost V 4 bases and J 6 bases, with 23 bases left between them. The CDR3 loop spans 16 amino acids. This chain's CDR3 is CASSPALGIGIGEQYF. CDR3 coding DNA: TGCGCCAGCAGCCCGGCTTTAGGGATCGGGATAGGCGAGCAGTACTTC.

This chain uses TRBV9 with TRBJ2-2; TRBD2 matches at 11 bases. The ends lost 0 bases at V and 7 bases at J; junction bases unmatched: 5. The germline CDR1 and CDR2 sequences are SGDLS and YYNGEE. The CDR3 runs 16 residues. CDR3 nucleotides: TGTGCCAGCAGCGTAGGGGCTAGCGGGGGGAACGGGGAGCTGTTTTTT. Encoded protein: CASSVGASGGNGELFF.

In this sample, this clone turned up once. The V and J genes are TRBV7-6 and TRBJ2-7, with 9 positions matching TRBD1. Germline values: CDR1 SGHVS, CDR2 FNYEAQ. J was trimmed by 1 base and V by 5 bases; bases with no gene match: 6. CDR3 length equals 15 residues. The CDR3 region has the DNA TGTGCCAGCAGCACCGACAGGGGGGCTTCCTACGAGCAGTACTTC. Its translation is CASSTDRGASYEQYF.

This clone was seen a few times. V usage is TRBV19 and J usage is TRBJ1-5, with TRBD1 matching over 8 bases. The CDR3 length is 18 residues. J lost 2 bases, V lost 5 bases, and 14 bases had no gene match. Germline assignment: CDR1 LNHDA and CDR2 SQIVND (reference sequence). CDR3 amino acids: CASSVPGTGGRRNQPQHF. Written as DNA, the CDR3 is TGTGCCAGTAGTGTACCCGGGACAGGAGGCCGTCGCAATCAGCCCCAGCATTTT.

This clone came up once. V and J are TRBV29-1 and TRBJ1-4, with 7 bases matching TRBD1. CDR3 size: 15 residues. CDR1 and CDR2 (germline): SQVTM, ANQGSEA. Germline trimming cut 5 bases from V and 4 bases from J; bases unmatched to any gene: 10. The CDR3 coding sequence is TGCAGCGTTTCTAAGGGAGGACAGGTTAATGAAAAACTGTTTTTT. Residues: CSVSKGGQVNEKLFF.

The chain employs TRBV9 and TRBJ2-1; D remains ambiguous. Germline V gene data show CDR1 as SGDLS and CDR2 as YYNGEE. The CDR3 contains 15 residues. V was trimmed by 3 bases and J by 0 bases, leaving 10 bases between them. CDR3 nucleotide sequence: TGTGCCAGCAGCGCAAGCGCTAGCTCCTACAATGAGCAGTTCTTC. Amino acid sequence: CASSASASSYNEQFF.

V is TRBV11-3 and J is TRBJ2-1, with a possible D match to TRBD2 (5 bases). CDR3 size: 17 residues. Trimming left V 3 bases short and J 0 bases short, with 15 bases between. CDR1 is SGHNT, CDR2 YENEEA, per germline. Here the CDR3 DNA reads TGTGCCAGCAGCTTCAGGTCTAGCAGGAGCTCCTACAATGAGCAGTTCTTC. Amino acid sequence: CASSFRSSRSSYNEQFF.